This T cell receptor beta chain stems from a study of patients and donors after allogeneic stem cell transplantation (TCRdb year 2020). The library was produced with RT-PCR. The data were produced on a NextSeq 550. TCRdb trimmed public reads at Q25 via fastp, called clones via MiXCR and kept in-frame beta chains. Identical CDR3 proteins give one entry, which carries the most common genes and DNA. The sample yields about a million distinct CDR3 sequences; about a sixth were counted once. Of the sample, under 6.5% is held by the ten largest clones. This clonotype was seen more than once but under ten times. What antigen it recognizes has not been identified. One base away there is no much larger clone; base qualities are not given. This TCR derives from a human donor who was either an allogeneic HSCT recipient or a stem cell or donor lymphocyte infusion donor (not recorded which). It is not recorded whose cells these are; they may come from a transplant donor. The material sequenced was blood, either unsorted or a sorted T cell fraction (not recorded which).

In nucleotides, the sequence is TGTGCCAGCAGCCTCACCCAGACAGGCAAGAACACTGAAGCTTTCTTT. This gives the protein CASSLTQTGKNTEAFF. Recombination joined TRBV11-3 with TRBJ1-1; TRBD1 is a weak D gene call, 6 bases matching. V loses 5 bases, J loses 1 base, and the germline ends lie 17 bases apart. The germline V gene supplies CDR1 SGHNT and CDR2 YENEEA. The CDR3 has 16 amino acids, counting the end cysteine and phenylalanine. Only the CDR3 portion is preserved as DNA: 48 bases, with reading frame beginning at the first base.